This TCR beta chain derives from a study of OX40 agonist ivuxolimab in advanced cancers. Method: immunoSEQ multiplex PCR; TCRdb's copy keeps in-frame clones and lacks some. Of some 99,000 clones listed, roughly 85% are singletons. Looked up from germline, CDR1 is LNHDA and CDR2 is SQIVND (reference sequence). Trimming left V 9 bases short and J 8 bases short, with 25 bases between. The CDR3 has 15 amino acids. The chain is built from TRBV19 and TRBJ1-2, with D hard to call. The sequencing used CD4+ or CD8+ T cells sorted from blood, collected in a trial of the OX40 agonist ivuxolimab. The clonotype originates from an adult with an advanced solid tumor such as melanoma, head and neck, liver or kidney cancer. The CDR3 is CASLPTSGGASGYTF. The CDR3 coding sequence is TGTGCCAGCCTTCCTACCAGCGGAGGAGCCAGCGGCTACACCTTC. The full variable domain, in which reference TRBV19 and TRBJ1-2 provide the parts outside the CDR3, is DGGITQSPKYLFRKEGQNVTLSCEQNLNHDAMYWYRQDPGQGLRLIYYSQIVNDFQKGDIAEGYSVSREKKESFPLTVTSAQKNPTAFYLCASLPTSGGASGYTFGSGTRLTVV.